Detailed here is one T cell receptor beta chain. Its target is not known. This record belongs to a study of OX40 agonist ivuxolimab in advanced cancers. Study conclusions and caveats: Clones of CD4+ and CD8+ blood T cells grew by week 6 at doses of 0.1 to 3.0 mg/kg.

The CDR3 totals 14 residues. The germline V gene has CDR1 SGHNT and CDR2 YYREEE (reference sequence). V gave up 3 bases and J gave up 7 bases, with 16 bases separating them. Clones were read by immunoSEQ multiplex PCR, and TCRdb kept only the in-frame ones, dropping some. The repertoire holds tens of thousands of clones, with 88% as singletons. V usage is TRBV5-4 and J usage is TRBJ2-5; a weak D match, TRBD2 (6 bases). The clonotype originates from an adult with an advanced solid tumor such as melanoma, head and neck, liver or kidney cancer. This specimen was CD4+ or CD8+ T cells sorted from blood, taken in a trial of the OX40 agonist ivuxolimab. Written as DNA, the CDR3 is TGTGCCAGCAGCTCGGCAAGGACTATGGGGACCCAGTACTTC. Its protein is CASSSARTMGTQYF. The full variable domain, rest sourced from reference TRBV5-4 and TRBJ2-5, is ETGVTQSPTHLIKTRGQQVTLRCSSQSGHNTVSWYQQALGQGPQFIFQYYREEENGRGNFPPRFSGLQFPNYSSELNVNALELDDSALYLCASSSARTMGTQYFGPGTRLLVL.